This entry lists 3 T cell receptor beta chains sequenced from one sample in a study of blood T cell repertoires in COVID-19. The table came from immunoSEQ multiplex PCR; TCRdb's copy has only in-frame clones and leaves some out. The sample has some 230,000 clones; about 86% are singletons. Input material: peripheral blood. The receptors derive from a woman aged 55-70 years with acute or convalescent COVID-19.

V gene TRBV29-1 combines with J gene TRBJ1-2, with D hard to call. Germline-derived CDR1 and CDR2 are SQVTM and ANQGSEA. The CDR3 length is 14 residues. V lost 4 bases, J lost 4 bases, and 16 bases lay in between. CDR3 in DNA: TGCAGCGTTGCCTACGGTTTTACGGGCTATGGCTACACCTTC. It is translated as CSVAYGFTGYGYTF.

V and J are TRBV7-3 and TRBJ2-5, with 10 bases identical to TRBD2. From germline, CDR1 is SGHTA and CDR2 FQGTGA. The CDR3 runs to 15 residues. Trimming cost V 5 bases and J 0 bases; bases outside gene matches: 3. The DNA for the CDR3 is TGTGCCAGCAGCATTAGCGGGGGGTACCAAGAGACCCAGTACTTC. It codes for CASSISGGYQETQYF.

V is TRBV29-1 and J is TRBJ2-7; TRBD1 might be the D (5 bases). The ends were cut back, 2 bases at V and 4 bases at J, with 15 bases in the middle. Germline lookup yields CDR1 SQVTM and CDR2 ANQGSEA. The CDR3 is 14 amino acids. CDR3 in DNA: TGCAGCGTTGAACCAGGGAACGGTATATACGAGCAGTACTTC. Amino acids: CSVEPGNGIYEQYF.